The clone carrying this T cell receptor beta chain was counted a few times. This sample was taken from a study of identical twins. Deletions cut 5 bases from V and 11 bases from J, with 13 bases between. The germline V gene has CDR1 MDHEN and CDR2 SYDVKM. The CDR3 runs to 13 residues. TCRdb reanalysed the 5' RACE reads using MiXCR and keeps one entry per CDR3 protein. The sample has 1.5 million to 2 million distinct CDR3 sequences, under 35% seen once. The sample was cord blood. The source is a newborn girl in good health. The genes are TRBV28 and TRBJ1-6; D is undetermined. CDR3 sequence: CASSPEPRPPLHF. The DNA of the CDR3 is TGTGCCAGCAGTCCCGAGCCTAGGCCACCCCTCCACTTT. Supplemented by reference TRBV28 and TRBJ1-6, the full variable domain reads DVKVTQSSRYLVKRTGEKVFLECVQDMDHENMFWYRQDPGLGLRLIYFSYDVKMKEKGDIPEGYSVSREKKERFSLILESASTNQTSMYLCASSPEPRPPLHFGNGTRLTVT.